The T cell receptor (beta chain) under discussion was sequenced for a study of T cells in Graves' hyperthyroidism and ophthalmopathy. Study results and limitations: From stable hyperthyroidism, ophthalmopathy was set apart by a 13 V-J model. Appearing also in blood were most of the thyroid clonotypes expanded above 0.001.

The CDR3 is made up of 13 amino acids. Germline CDR1 LGHDT, CDR2 YNNKEL (reference sequence). Trimming removed 0 bases from V and 5 bases from J, with 7 bases in between. It was uncontrolled infection, other autoimmune disease, pregnancy or lactation that excluded patients. Each diagnosis drew on symptoms, thyroxine, TRAb, thyroid ultrasound and orbital computed tomography findings. This clonotype was observed at least ten times. The antigen remains undetermined. Amplification targeted TCR beta CDR3 regions from RNA transcripts. A first-round RT-PCR of the TCR CDR3 used the HTBI primer set. One entry per CDR3 protein results from TCRdb running MiXCR on the multiplex PCR reads. In the table there are a few hundred thousand distinct CDR3 sequences, around 15% of which are singletons.

The chain links TRBV3-1 to TRBJ1-1; D not resolved. The clonotype originates from a woman aged 40 to 55 with Graves' hyperthyroidism. The sample consisted of blood. The CDR3 here is CASSQDYGTEAFF. The DNA for the CDR3 is TGTGCCAGCAGCCAAGATTACGGGACTGAAGCTTTCTTT.